Shown below are 29 T cell receptor beta chains from a single sample sequenced in a study of T cells in Graves' hyperthyroidism and ophthalmopathy. Authors of the study amplified TCR beta CDR3 regions from RNA transcripts. A first-round RT-PCR of the TCR CDR3 used the HTBI primer set. TCRdb reanalysed the multiplex PCR reads using MiXCR and keeps one entry per CDR3 protein. The table records hundreds of thousands of distinct CDR3 sequences, 46% of them present only once. The sample comprised peripheral blood or thyroid tissue (not recorded which). These receptors all stem from a woman younger than 30 with Graves' hyperthyroidism.

The chain carries TRBV7-7 and TRBJ2-5; D tentatively fits TRBD1 or TRBD2 (5 bases each). Germline assignment: CDR1 SSHAT and CDR2 FNYEAQ (reference sequence). The ends were cut back, 3 bases at V and 6 bases at J, with 17 bases in the middle. CDR3 length: 15 amino acids. DNA of the CDR3: TGTGCCAGCAGCTTGGCCTGGGGGTCGCAACAGACCCAGTACTTC. Its protein is CASSLAWGSQQTQYF.

The rearrangement joins TRBV10-1 to TRBJ2-2; a possible D gene is TRBD2 (6 bases). This CDR3 has 14 residues. The ends were cut back, 0 bases at V and 12 bases at J, with 14 bases in the middle. Germline V CDR1 and CDR2: WNHNN, SYGVQD (reference sequence). The CDR3 reads CASSESGTWLKLFF. The CDR3 DNA is TGCGCCAGCAGTGAGTCCGGGACTTGGCTGAAGCTGTTTTTT.

The chain combines TRBV10-3 with TRBJ1-4; TRBD1 might be the D (5 bases). V shed 6 bases and J shed 8 bases, with 22 bases lying between them. CDR1 is ENHRY and CDR2 is SYGVKD in the germline V gene. CDR3 length: 16 amino acids. CDR3 nucleotide sequence: TGTGCCATCAGCGTCGCCCGGGACCAGGCATGGGAAAAACTGTTTTTT. Residues: CAISVARDQAWEKLFF.

The CDR3 DNA sequence: TGTGCCAGCAGCCCACCGGGCCAACCTTCGGAGCAGTACTTC. This encodes CASSPPGQPSEQYF. This sequence joins TRBV7-3 and TRBJ2-7; D gene unclear. Germline CDR1 and CDR2: SGHTA and FQGTGA. The CDR3 covers 14 residues. V was shortened by 5 bases and J by 7 bases, with 18 bases between the two germline ends.

The gene calls are TRBV6-1 and TRBJ1-5; 8 bases align to TRBD1. V trimming: 6 bases; J trimming: 7 bases; junction bases outside the gene matches: 17. CDR1 and CDR2 from the germline V gene are MNHNS and SASEGT. The CDR3 contains 17 residues. For the CDR3, the DNA is TGTGCCAGCAGATTGACAGGGTCGACAGGGGACCTCCAGCCCCAGCATTTT. Amino acid sequence: CASRLTGSTGDLQPQHF.

The chain has TRBV7-9 and TRBJ1-5; D is perhaps TRBD1 (6 bases). Per the germline V gene, CDR1 is SEHNR and CDR2 is FQNEAQ (reference sequence). V lost 1 base to trimming and J lost 6 bases, with 16 bases between them. The CDR3 spans 16 residues. DNA of the CDR3: TGTGCCAGCAGCTTAGGGGGGGGCGCGTCTCCTCAGCCCCAGCATTTT. It is translated as CASSLGGGASPQPQHF.

The chain links TRBV7-9 to TRBJ2-7, with 9 bases fitting TRBD2. This CDR3 spans 11 amino acids. Germline V gene data show CDR1 as SEHNR and CDR2 as FQNEAQ (reference sequence). Losses at the gene ends were 4 bases for V and 10 bases for J; bases not matched to a gene: 2. CDR3 sequence: CASSWTSEQYF. The CDR3 DNA sequence: TGTGCCAGCAGCTGGACTAGCGAACAGTACTTC. Supplemented by reference TRBV7-9 and TRBJ2-7, the full variable domain reads DTGVSQNPRHKITKRGQNVTFRCDPISEHNRLYWYRQTLGQGPEFLTYFQNEAQLEKSRLLSDRFSAERPKGSFSTLEIQRTEQGDSAMYLCASSWTSEQYFGPGTRLTVT.

As concerns this clonotype: A single base separates this from a much larger clone, so it may be a read error. The gene calls are TRBV10-3 and TRBJ2-5; 13 nucleotides agree with TRBD2. Germline values: CDR1 ENHRY, CDR2 SYGVKD. The CDR3 is made up of 14 amino acids. CDR3 DNA: TGTGCCATCGGACTAGCGGGAGTGGAAGAGTCCCAGTACTTC. Its protein is CAIGLAGVEESQYF.

The chain recombines TRBV7-9 with TRBJ2-5; the D gene is possibly TRBD1 (5 bases). Germline CDR1 and CDR2: SEHNR and FQNEAQ (reference sequence). CDR3 length: 16 amino acids. V was cut by 0 bases and J by 5 bases, with 16 bases left in between. For the CDR3, the DNA is TGTGCCAGCAGCTTAGCATCGTTGCAGGGCTTGGAGACCCAGTACTTC. It is translated as CASSLASLQGLETQYF.

The chain carries TRBV20-1 and TRBJ2-5; 11 nucleotides line up with TRBD2. The germline V gene has CDR1 DFQATT and CDR2 SNEGSKA (reference sequence). CDR3 length equals 13 residues. With V trimmed by 2 bases and J by 7 bases, 3 bases remained unmatched. The CDR3 is CSARPGLAGTQYF. For the CDR3, the DNA is TGCAGTGCTAGACCCGGACTAGCGGGGACCCAGTACTTC.

A word on this clonotype: Since a much larger clone is just one base distant, this may be a read error. The conserved closing phenylalanine or tryptophan is absent in this CDR3, likely reflecting a read error. The V and J genes are TRBV2 and TRBJ1-1, with D uncertain. CDR1 is SNHLY and CDR2 is FYNNEI in the germline V gene. V was shortened by 10 bases and J by 4 bases, with 7 bases between the two germline ends. The CDR3 extends over 10 amino acids. The CDR3 loop is CAILFTEAFL. In DNA form, the CDR3 reads TGTGCCATACTTTTCACTGAAGCTTTCCTT.

Here the CDR3 DNA reads TGTGCTAGCGAGGTCCCACTGAACACTGAAGCTTTCTTT. It yields the protein CASEVPLNTEAFF. This chain connects TRBV14 to TRBJ1-1, with D hard to call. The length of the CDR3 is 13 residues. Germline CDR1 reads SGHDN; CDR2 reads FVKESK.

This clonotype was found many times. This chain links TRBV6-6 with TRBJ1-1; D gene uncertain. The V end was cut by 2 bases, the J end by 6 bases, with 4 bases between. The CDR3 has 11 amino acids. CDR1 is MNHNY and CDR2 is SVGAGI in the germline V gene (reference sequence). The CDR3 bases are TGTGCCAGCAGTTACAGGGCTGAAGCTTTCTTT. It specifies CASSYRAEAFF.

The table lists this clonotype with many counts. The rearrangement links TRBV29-1 to TRBJ2-7; perhaps TRBD1 as D (6 bases). Germline V lookup: CDR1 SQVTM, CDR2 ANQGSEA. The CDR3 is made up of 14 amino acids. The V and J ends lost 1 base and 2 bases respectively, with 12 bases between them. The CDR3 sequence: CSVEAAGDTYEQYF. CDR3 DNA: TGCAGCGTTGAAGCCGCAGGGGATACCTACGAGCAGTACTTC.

Written as DNA, the CDR3 is TGTGCCAGCAGCTTGCGATTAGCCACGGGATCTGAAGCTTTCTTT. Translated: CASSLRLATGSEAFF. This chain connects TRBV5-5 to TRBJ1-1; D remains unclear. The CDR3 spans 15 residues. V gave up 1 base and J gave up 6 bases, with 16 bases separating them. The germline CDR1 and CDR2 sequences are SGHKS and YYEKEE (reference sequence).

This chain connects TRBV29-1 to TRBJ2-7; D might be TRBD1 (7 bases). Germline CDR1 is SQVTM and CDR2 is ANQGSEA. V was clipped by 3 bases and J by 7 bases, with 16 bases between them. This CDR3 is built from 13 residues. In nucleotides, the CDR3 is TGCAGCGTTGATAGTACAGGGGCGGGGGAGCAGTACTTC. Amino acids: CSVDSTGAGEQYF.

This clonotype was counted at least ten times. V gene TRBV20-1 combines with J gene TRBJ1-5; D remains ambiguous. Trimming pared 1 base from V and 4 bases from J, leaving 5 bases between. The CDR3 sequence is 12 residues long. Germline CDR1 reads DFQATT; CDR2 reads SNEGSKA (reference sequence). The CDR3 loop is CSARGGNQPQHF. The CDR3 DNA is TGCAGTGCTAGAGGTGGGAATCAGCCCCAGCATTTT.

The V call is TRBV2, the J call TRBJ2-7, with TRBD1 as a possible D gene (6 bases). V lost 7 bases and J lost 3, with 16 bases in between. Germline CDR1 reads SNHLY; CDR2 reads FYNNEI. The CDR3 totals 14 residues. CDR3 sequence reads: CASIGGQGYYEQYF. The CDR3 DNA reads as TGTGCCAGCATAGGAGGTCAGGGGTACTACGAGCAGTACTTC.

The chain carries TRBV20-1 and TRBJ2-5, with 7 nucleotides matching TRBD2. The CDR3 totals 12 residues. Trimming removed 6 bases from V and 3 bases from J; junction bases left unmatched: 4. CDR1 is DFQATT and CDR2 is SNEGSKA in the germline V gene (reference sequence). CDR3 nucleotide sequence: TGCAGTGCCCGAGCGGGAAAAGAGACCCAGTACTTC. Protein: CSARAGKETQYF.

With respect to this clonotype: This may be a read error, as it is one base from a much larger clone. The chain carries TRBV9 and TRBJ1-1, with D tentatively TRBD1 (5 bases). CDR1 is SGDLS, CDR2 YYNGEE, per germline. Trimming shortened V by 0 bases and J by 9 bases, and 15 bases separated the two germline ends. This CDR3 has 14 amino acids. The CDR3 nucleotides are TGTGCCAGCAGCGTAGAGACAGTAGGGACTAAAGCTTTCTTT. Protein product: CASSVETVGTKAFF.

The V call is TRBV10-3, the J call TRBJ1-5; no clear D gene. The CDR3 extends over 14 amino acids. V was trimmed by 2 bases and J by 9 bases, leaving 14 bases between them. Germline CDR1 and CDR2: ENHRY and SYGVKD. CDR3: CAISEARLETPQHF. CDR3 nucleotides: TGTGCCATCAGTGAGGCGCGACTCGAGACGCCCCAGCATTTT.

Comments on this clonotype: A much larger clone is a single base away; this may be a read error. The chain joins TRBV29-1 to TRBJ2-7; the D gene could be TRBD1 or TRBD2 (5 bases each). CDR1 is SQVTM, CDR2 ANQGSEA, per germline. This CDR3 is built from 13 residues. The CDR3 DNA sequence: TGCAGCGTTGAGATGGCAGGGACGTACGAGCAGTGCTTC. Encoded protein: CSVEMAGTYEQCF.

The gene calls are TRBV2 and TRBJ2-1; TRBD2 matches at 8 bases. The V segment lost 3 bases and the J segment 3 bases; nucleotides outside the gene matches: 1. The V gene's germline CDR1 is SNHLY and CDR2 FYNNEI. CDR3 length: 14 amino acids. The CDR3: CASSDSGIYNEQFF. The CDR3 coding sequence is TGTGCCAGCAGTGATAGCGGGATCTACAATGAGCAGTTCTTC.

V gene TRBV10-2 combines with J gene TRBJ2-5; 11 bases fit TRBD1. This CDR3 is built from 13 residues. Unmatched junction bases numbered 2, after V lost 4 bases and J lost 7 bases. The germline V gene has CDR1 WSHSY and CDR2 SAAADI. CDR3 DNA sequence: TGCGCCAGCAGTGCGGGGACAGGGGGGACCCAGTACTTC. It yields the protein CASSAGTGGTQYF.

J is TRBJ2-6 and V is TRBV15; D unresolved. This CDR3 has 12 residues. Trimming removed 1 base from V and 9 bases from J, with 4 bases in between. CDR1 LNHNV and CDR2 YYDKDF come from the germline V gene (reference sequence). The CDR3 DNA is TGTGCCACCAGCAGAGTGGACAACGTCCTGACTTTC. Translated, it gives CATSRVDNVLTF.

A note on this clonotype: It is likely a read error, because the conserved phenylalanine at the end of the CDR3 is missing. The limits of the CDR3 on the DNA are not certain, so only TCRdb's listed CDR3 is given. V and J are TRBV7-9 and TRBJ1-4. CDR1 and CDR2 from the germline V gene are SEHNR and FQNEAQ (reference sequence). The CDR3 spans 11 amino acids, including both terminal residues. This CDR3 is CASSLAKGMGY.

V gene TRBV7-8 combines with J gene TRBJ1-3; the D gene is possibly TRBD1 (5 bases). With 4 bases removed from V and 3 bases from J, the gap between germline ends came to 13 bases. Germline loops: CDR1 SGHVS, CDR2 FQNEAQ. This CDR3 is 15 amino acids long. The CDR3 DNA reads TGTGCCAGCAGCTCTGACAGTGTCCTTGGAAACACCATATATTTT. Protein sequence: CASSSDSVLGNTIYF.

The V gene is TRBV11-2, the J gene TRBJ2-7, with 8 bases matching TRBD2. Trimming took 1 base from V and 7 from J; bases not matched to a gene: 3. The CDR3 consists of 13 residues. CDR1 is SGHAT and CDR2 is FQNNGV in the germline V gene. CDR3: CASSLVIAGEQYF. DNA for the CDR3: TGTGCCAGCAGCTTAGTAATAGCGGGAGAGCAGTACTTC.

The chain recombines TRBV20-1 with TRBJ1-2; TRBD1 is a possible D gene (5 bases). This CDR3 comprises 14 residues. The V and J ends lost 3 bases and 1 base respectively, with 12 bases between them. Germline V CDR1 and CDR2: DFQATT, SNEGSKA (reference sequence). The CDR3 nucleotides are TGCAGTGCTAGGTTGGACACGCGTAACTATGGCTACACCTTC. Amino acids: CSARLDTRNYGYTF.